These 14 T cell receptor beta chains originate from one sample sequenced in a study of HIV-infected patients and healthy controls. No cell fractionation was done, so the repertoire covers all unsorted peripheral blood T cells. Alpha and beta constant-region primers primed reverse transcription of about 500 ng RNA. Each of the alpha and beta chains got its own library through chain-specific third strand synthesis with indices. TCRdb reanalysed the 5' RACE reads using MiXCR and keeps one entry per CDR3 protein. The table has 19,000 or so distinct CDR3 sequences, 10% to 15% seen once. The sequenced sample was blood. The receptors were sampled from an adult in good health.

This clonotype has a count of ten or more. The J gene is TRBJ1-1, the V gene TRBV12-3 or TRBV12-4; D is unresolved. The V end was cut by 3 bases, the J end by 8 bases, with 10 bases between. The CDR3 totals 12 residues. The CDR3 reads CASSLVGLEAFF. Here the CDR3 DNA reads TGTGCCAGCAGTTTGGTGGGCCTCGAAGCTTTCTTT.

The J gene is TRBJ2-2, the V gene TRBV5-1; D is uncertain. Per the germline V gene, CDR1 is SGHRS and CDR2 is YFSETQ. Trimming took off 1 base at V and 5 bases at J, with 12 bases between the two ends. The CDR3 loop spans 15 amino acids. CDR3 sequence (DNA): TGCGCCAGCAGCTTGACCCAAACCCGTACCGGGGAGCTGTTTTTT. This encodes CASSLTQTRTGELFF.

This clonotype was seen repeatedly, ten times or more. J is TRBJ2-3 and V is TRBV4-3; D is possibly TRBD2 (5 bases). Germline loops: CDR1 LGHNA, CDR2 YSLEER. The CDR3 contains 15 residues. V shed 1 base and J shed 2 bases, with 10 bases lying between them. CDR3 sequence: CASSQGRRPTDTQYF. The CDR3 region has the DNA TGCGCCAGCAGCCAAGGCAGGAGGCCCACAGATACGCAGTATTTT.

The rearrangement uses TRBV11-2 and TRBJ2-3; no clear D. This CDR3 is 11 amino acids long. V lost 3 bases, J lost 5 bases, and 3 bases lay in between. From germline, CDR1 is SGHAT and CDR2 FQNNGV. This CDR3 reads CASSFRDTQYF. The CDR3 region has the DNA TGTGCCAGCAGCTTTCGAGATACGCAGTATTTT.

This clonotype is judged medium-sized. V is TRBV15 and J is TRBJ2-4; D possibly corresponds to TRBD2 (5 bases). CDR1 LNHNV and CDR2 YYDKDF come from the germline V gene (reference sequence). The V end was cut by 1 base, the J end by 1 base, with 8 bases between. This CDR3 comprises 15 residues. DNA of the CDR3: TGTGCCACCAGCAGAGGGGGAGTGGCCAAAAACATTCAGTACTTC. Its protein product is CATSRGGVAKNIQYF. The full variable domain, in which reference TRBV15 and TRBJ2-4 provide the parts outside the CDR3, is DAMVIQNPRYQVTQFGKPVTLSCSQTLNHNVMYWYQQKSSQAPKLLFHYYDKDFNNEADTPDNFQSRRPNTSFCFLDIRSPGLGDTAMYLCATSRGGVAKNIQYFGAGTRLSVL.

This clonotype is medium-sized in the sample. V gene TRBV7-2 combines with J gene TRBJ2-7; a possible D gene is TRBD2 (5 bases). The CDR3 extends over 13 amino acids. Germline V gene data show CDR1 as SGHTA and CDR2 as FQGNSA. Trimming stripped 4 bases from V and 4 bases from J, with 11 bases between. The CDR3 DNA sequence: TGTGCCAGCAGCTCGGGCCGGGGATACGAGCAGTACTTC. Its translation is CASSSGRGYEQYF.

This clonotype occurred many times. As DNA, the CDR3 is TGTGCCAGCAGCTTAGCGGACCGCTATGGCTACACCTTC. Its protein product is CASSLADRYGYTF. V and J are TRBV7-2 and TRBJ1-2; D is unclear. This CDR3 spans 13 amino acids. CDR1 is SGHTA and CDR2 is FQGNSA in the germline V gene. The V end lost 0 bases, the J end lost 4 bases, and 6 bases lay between the germline ends.

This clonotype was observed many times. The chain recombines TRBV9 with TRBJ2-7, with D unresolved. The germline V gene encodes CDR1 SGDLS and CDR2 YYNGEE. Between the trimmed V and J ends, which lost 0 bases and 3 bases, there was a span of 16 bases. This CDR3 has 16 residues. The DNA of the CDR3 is TGTGCCAGCAGCGTAGGTATTGGGCCAGGCCACTACGAGCAGTACTTC. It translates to CASSVGIGPGHYEQYF.

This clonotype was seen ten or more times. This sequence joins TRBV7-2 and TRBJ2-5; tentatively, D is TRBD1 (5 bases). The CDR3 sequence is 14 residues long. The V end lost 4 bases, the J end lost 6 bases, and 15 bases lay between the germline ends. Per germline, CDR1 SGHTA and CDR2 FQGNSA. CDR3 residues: CASSSFNRGKTQYF. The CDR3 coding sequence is TGTGCCAGCAGCTCCTTCAATAGGGGAAAGACCCAGTACTTC.

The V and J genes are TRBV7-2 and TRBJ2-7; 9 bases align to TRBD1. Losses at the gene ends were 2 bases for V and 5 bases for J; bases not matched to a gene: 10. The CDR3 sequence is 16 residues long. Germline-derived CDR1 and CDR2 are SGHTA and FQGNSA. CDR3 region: CASSLTLDRGINEQYF. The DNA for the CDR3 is TGTGCCAGCAGCTTAACGCTGGACAGGGGAATAAACGAGCAGTACTTC.

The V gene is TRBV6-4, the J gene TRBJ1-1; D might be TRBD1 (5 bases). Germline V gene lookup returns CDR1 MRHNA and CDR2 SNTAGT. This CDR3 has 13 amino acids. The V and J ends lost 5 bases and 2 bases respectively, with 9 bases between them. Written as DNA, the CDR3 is TGTGCCAGCAGTCGCGACAGAAACACTGAAGCTTTCTTT. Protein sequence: CASSRDRNTEAFF.

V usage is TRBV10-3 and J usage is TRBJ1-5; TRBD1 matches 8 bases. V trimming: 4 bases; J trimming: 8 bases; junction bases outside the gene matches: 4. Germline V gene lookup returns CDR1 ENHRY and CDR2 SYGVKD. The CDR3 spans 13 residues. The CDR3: CAISGTGRKPQHF. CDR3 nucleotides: TGTGCCATCAGTGGGACAGGGCGGAAGCCCCAGCATTTT.

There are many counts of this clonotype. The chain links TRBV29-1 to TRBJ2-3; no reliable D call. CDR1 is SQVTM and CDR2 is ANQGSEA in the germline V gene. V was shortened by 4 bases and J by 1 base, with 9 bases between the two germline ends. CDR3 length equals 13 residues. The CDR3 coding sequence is TGCAGCGTTGTGTCCGACGGCACAGATACGCAGTATTTT. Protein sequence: CSVVSDGTDTQYF.

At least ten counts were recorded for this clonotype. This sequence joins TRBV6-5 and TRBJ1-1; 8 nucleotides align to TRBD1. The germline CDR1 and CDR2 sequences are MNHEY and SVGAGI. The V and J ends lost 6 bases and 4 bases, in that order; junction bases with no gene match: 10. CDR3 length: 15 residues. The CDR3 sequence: CASSRQGPQGTEAFF. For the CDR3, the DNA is TGTGCCAGCAGCCGACAGGGGCCGCAGGGCACTGAAGCTTTCTTT.